This T cell receptor (beta chain) came from a study of blood T cell repertoires in COVID-19. The V gene's germline CDR1 is MNHEY and CDR2 SVGEGT. The CDR3 has 16 residues. With V trimmed by 6 bases and J by 5 bases, 8 bases remained unmatched. Methods used by the authors: By means of reference gene primer amplification, nucleated cell counts were estimated. The repertoire was sequenced with immunoSEQ multiplex PCR; TCRdb's copy has only in-frame clones and lacks some. That table gives V, J and clone size, and the DNA gave D and trimming. The data contain some 62,000 clones, roughly 76% of them singletons.

The chain links TRBV6-2 or TRBV6-3 to TRBJ2-3; TRBD2 matches at 13 bases. This receptor was obtained from a human donor in a cohort sampled during active COVID-19. The sequencing sample was made of peripheral blood. CDR3 coding DNA: TGTGCCAGCAGCCGCTCCGGGACTAGCGGGGTAGATACGCAGTATTTT. It yields the protein CASSRSGTSGVDTQYF.